These 8 T cell receptor beta chains were all obtained from the same sample, sequenced in a study of blood T cells in healthy people across ages. A second PCR, run for about 6 to 12 cycles, used a sample-barcoded 5' primer plus a J-beta primer mix. TCRdb used MiXCR to reprocess the 5' RACE reads, holding one entry per CDR3 protein. The table records more than 650,000 distinct CDR3 sequences, around a fifth of them present only once. The specimen sequenced was blood. Receptor source: a man between 65 and 79 years old in good health.

In its sample, this clonotype was seen a few times. The chain couples TRBV6-4 to TRBJ2-3, with D unclear. Looked up from germline, CDR1 is MRHNA and CDR2 is SNTAGT. The CDR3 runs 15 residues. The V end was cut by 0 bases, the J end by 6 bases, with 13 bases between. CDR3 residues: CASSDSGRAADTQYF. Written as DNA, the CDR3 is TGTGCCAGCAGTGACTCAGGTAGGGCGGCGGATACGCAGTATTTT.

The table lists this clonotype with a count of one. The CDR3 coding sequence is TGTGCCACCAGCAGAGGTTGGACGGAAGGCAGCACAGATACGCAGTATTTT. Its translation: CATSRGWTEGSTDTQYF. The chain recombines TRBV15 with TRBJ2-3; D unclear. Germline-derived CDR1 and CDR2 are LNHNV and YYDKDF (reference sequence). Deletions cut 1 base from V and 0 bases from J, with 14 bases between. CDR3 length equals 17 residues. The full variable domain, completed using reference TRBV15 and TRBJ2-3, is DAMVIQNPRYQVTQFGKPVTLSCSQTLNHNVMYWYQQKSSQAPKLLFHYYDKDFNNEADTPDNFQSRRPNTSFCFLDIRSPGLGDTAMYLCATSRGWTEGSTDTQYFGPGTRLTVL.

This clonotype was picked up a small number of times. The genes are TRBV11-3 and TRBJ2-3; D possibly corresponds to TRBD2 (6 bases). Trimming removed 0 bases at V and 3 bases at J, with 13 bases between. Per germline, CDR1 SGHNT and CDR2 YENEEA. The CDR3 has 16 amino acids. As DNA, the CDR3 is TGTGCCAGCAGCTTAGAAGGCGCGGGGATGACAGATACGCAGTATTTT. As protein: CASSLEGAGMTDTQYF.

This clonotype showed up just a few times. This sequence joins TRBV29-1 and TRBJ1-2, with TRBD1 as a possible D gene (5 bases). Germline V lookup: CDR1 SQVTM, CDR2 ANQGSEA. V was shortened by 6 bases and J by 4 bases, with 15 bases between the two germline ends. There are 13 residues in the CDR3. The CDR3 protein is CSVGDLSGYGYTF. CDR3 sequence (DNA): TGCAGCGTAGGGGACCTATCGGGCTATGGCTACACCTTC.

This chain joins TRBV28 and TRBJ1-1; unclear D gene. The CDR3 spans 12 residues. CDR1 and CDR2 from the germline V gene are MDHEN and SYDVKM. V lost 1 base and J lost 11, with 11 bases in between. The CDR3 sequence: CASSLFTVGAFF. The CDR3 nucleotides are TGTGCCAGCAGTTTATTCACCGTCGGTGCTTTCTTT.

The rearrangement uses TRBV28 and TRBJ1-4; unclear D gene. The length of the CDR3 is 11 residues. Germline loops: CDR1 MDHEN, CDR2 SYDVKM. The V end was cut by 10 bases, the J end by 0 bases, with 3 bases between. CDR3 loop: CATSTNEKLFF. The CDR3 DNA reads as TGTGCCACTTCAACTAATGAAAAACTGTTTTTT.

Remarks on this clonotype: One end of the junction fails to match germline, which may point to a read error. The chain couples TRBV28 to TRBJ1-1, with unresolved D. The CDR3 contains 13 residues. Germline V gives CDR1 MDHEN, CDR2 SYDVKM. CDR3 in DNA: TGTGCCAGCAGCCAAGGTGGGAACACTGAAGCTTTGTTT. Protein sequence: CASSQGGNTEALF.

This clonotype came up a few times. The V gene is TRBV2, the J gene TRBJ2-1; D is possibly TRBD2 (5 bases). The CDR3 length is 15 residues. V was cut by 6 bases and J by 0 bases, with 12 bases left in between. CDR1 SNHLY and CDR2 FYNNEI come from the germline V gene. The CDR3: CASREDWSSYNEQFF. CDR3 DNA: TGTGCCAGCAGGGAGGACTGGAGCTCCTACAATGAGCAGTTCTTC.